The 6 T cell receptor beta chains below were found in one sample sequenced in a study of OX40 agonist ivuxolimab in advanced cancers. Only in-frame clones appear in the TCRdb table, and some are missing; sequencing was by immunoSEQ multiplex PCR. The table shows about 13,000 clones, with approximately 85% occurring only once. Material: CD4+ or CD8+ T cells sorted from blood, obtained in a trial of the OX40 agonist ivuxolimab. The receptors were sampled from an adult with an advanced solid tumor such as melanoma, head and neck, liver or kidney cancer.

This clone turned up a few times. The chain carries TRBV7-9 and TRBJ2-1; no reliable D call. In germline, CDR1 is SEHNR, CDR2 FQNEAQ (reference sequence). This CDR3 is 13 amino acids long. Trimming stripped 5 bases from V and 9 bases from J, with 14 bases between. DNA for the CDR3: TGTGCCAGCAGCCCGACGGGTTACGGTGAGCAGTTCTTC. This gives the protein CASSPTGYGEQFF. The full variable domain, rest sourced from reference TRBV7-9 and TRBJ2-1, is DTGVSQNPRHKITKRGQNVTFRCDPISEHNRLYWYRQTLGQGPEFLTYFQNEAQLEKSRLLSDRFSAERPKGSFSTLEIQRTEQGDSAMYLCASSPTGYGEQFFGPGTRLTVL.

Turning to this clone: A much larger clone lies one base from this, so it may be a read error. V and J are TRBV6-4 and TRBJ2-3; 14 bases align to TRBD2. Germline values: CDR1 MRHNA, CDR2 SNTAGT. CDR3 length equals 16 residues. Trimming cost V 0 bases and J 4 bases; bases outside gene matches: 0. The CDR3 region has the DNA TGTGCCAGCAGTGACTCGACTAGCGGGGGGGCAGATACGCAGTATTTT. Protein: CASSDSTSGGADTQYF.

This clone was observed a single time. The chain employs TRBV7-2 and TRBJ2-1; the D is unclear. V shed 0 bases and J shed 4 bases, with 10 bases lying between them. Germline lookup yields CDR1 SGHTA and CDR2 FQGNSA. The CDR3 consists of 15 residues. This chain's CDR3 is CASSLAQVSYNEQFF. CDR3 nucleotide sequence: TGTGCCAGCAGCTTAGCGCAAGTCTCATACAATGAGCAGTTCTTC. Based on the CDR3 plus reference TRBV7-2 and TRBJ2-1, the full variable domain is GAGVSQSPSNKVTEKGKDVELRCDPISGHTALYWYRQSLGQGLEFLIYFQGNSAPDKSGLPSDRFSAERTGGSVSTLTIQRTQQEDSAVYLCASSLAQVSYNEQFFGPGTRLTVL.

This clone was recorded only once. The chain joins TRBV7-6 to TRBJ2-1; no definite D call. The V end lost 5 bases, the J end lost 7 bases, and 18 bases lay between the germline ends. The length of the CDR3 is 15 residues. CDR1 SGHVS and CDR2 FNYEAQ come from the germline V gene. The CDR3 region is CASSLWEAAQNEQFF. The CDR3 region has the DNA TGTGCCAGCAGCCTATGGGAAGCAGCCCAAAATGAGCAGTTCTTC. The variable domain in full, completed from reference TRBV7-6 and TRBJ2-1, reads GAGVSQSPRYKVTKRGQDVALRCDPISGHVSLYWYRQALGQGPEFLTYFNYEAQQDKSGLPNDRFSAERPEGSISTLTIQRTEQRDSAMYRCASSLWEAAQNEQFFGPGTRLTVL.

This chain joins TRBV9 and TRBJ1-4; no reliable D call. Trimming took off 4 bases at V and 8 bases at J, with 21 bases between the two ends. Germline CDR1 SGDLS, CDR2 YYNGEE. The CDR3 is 16 residues long. The CDR3 here is CASSPHEGSLWEKLFF. The CDR3 DNA is TGTGCCAGCAGCCCCCATGAGGGTTCTCTATGGGAAAAACTGTTTTTT.

The CDR3 spells CASADEAGTYEQYF. The CDR3, as DNA: TGCGCCAGCGCAGACGAGGCAGGGACCTACGAGCAGTACTTC. This rearrangement joins TRBV5-1 to TRBJ2-7; weak D call: TRBD1 (5 bases). Germline V gene lookup returns CDR1 SGHRS and CDR2 YFSETQ. V was pared by 7 bases and J by 2 bases, with 16 bases between. CDR3 length: 14 amino acids.